This T cell receptor beta chain was found in a study of regulatory T cells in long-lasting Graves disease. Study details: Freshly diagnosed Graves' patients had used antithyroid drugs for under 3 months.

The time point: newly diagnosed GD, antithyroid drugs for less than 3 months. Scientists built the TCR library using RNA that was extracted from PBMCs. Construction of TCR beta libraries relied on iRepertoire HTBI primers and on Arm-PCR targeting CDR3 regions. TCRdb re-called the multiplex PCR reads with MiXCR, one entry per CDR3 protein. Here the sample spans more than 450,000 distinct CDR3 sequences, around 11% being singletons. This clonotype was seen repeatedly, ten times or more. The CDR3 totals 15 residues. The V gene end was trimmed by 6 bases and the J gene end by 8 bases; junction bases not matched to a gene: 10. Germline V gene sequence: CDR1 MNHEY, CDR2 SMNVEV (reference sequence). This sample was also put to use in a study of T cells in Graves' hyperthyroidism and ophthalmopathy. According to that study: The hyperthyroidism patients had all been newly diagnosed, and their disease duration was under 2 months. Their ages ranged from 18 to 65 years.

The clonotype comes from a woman aged 25-40 years with Graves disease. The material sequenced was peripheral blood mononuclear cells (PBMCs), taken at new diagnosis, from a patient treated with antithyroid drugs. The chain is built from TRBV27 and TRBJ2-1; 10 bases are a match to TRBD2. The CDR3 DNA reads TGTGCCAGCAGACGAATACTAGCGGGAATCGATGAGCAGTTCTTC. Amino acid sequence: CASRRILAGIDEQFF.